The text below deals with one T cell receptor (beta chain). This CDR3 region has 13 residues. Trimming left V 1 base short and J 12 bases short, with 15 bases between. Looked up from germline, CDR1 is LGHDT and CDR2 is YNNKEL (reference sequence). Per the study methods: Amplifying reference gene primers gave estimates of nucleated cell counts. Method: immunoSEQ multiplex PCR; TCRdb's copy keeps in-frame clones and lacks some. Clonal size and the V and J genes are those of that table, whereas D and trimming came from the DNA. The repertoire holds about 670,000 clones, with more than 80% as singletons. This entry belongs to a study of blood T cell repertoires in COVID-19. On the study more broadly: Donors in the United States, Italy and Spain gave samples during acute or convalescent COVID-19.

This chain links TRBV3-1 (or the pseudogene TRBV3-2) with TRBJ1-1; no firm D call. Material: peripheral blood. The TCR comes from a woman under 30 with acute or convalescent COVID-19. In DNA, the CDR3 is TGTGCCAGCAGCCAAGTGAGAGGGATGGGGTCTTTCTTT. The encoded protein is CASSQVRGMGSFF.